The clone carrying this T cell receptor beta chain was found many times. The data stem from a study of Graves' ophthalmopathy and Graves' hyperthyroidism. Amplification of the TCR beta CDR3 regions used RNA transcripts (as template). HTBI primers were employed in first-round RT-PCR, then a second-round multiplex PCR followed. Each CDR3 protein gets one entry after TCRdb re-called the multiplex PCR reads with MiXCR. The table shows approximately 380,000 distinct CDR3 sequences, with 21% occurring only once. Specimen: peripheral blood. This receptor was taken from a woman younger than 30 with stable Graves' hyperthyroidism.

CDR3 sequence reads: CASSIVSAGQETQYF. Here the CDR3 DNA reads TGTGCCAGTAGTATAGTTTCGGCAGGCCAAGAGACCCAGTACTTC. V gene TRBV19 combines with J gene TRBJ2-5; D is uncertain. V was pared by 1 base and J by 1 base, with 10 bases between. Per germline, CDR1 LNHDA and CDR2 SQIVND (reference sequence). The CDR3 covers 15 residues.